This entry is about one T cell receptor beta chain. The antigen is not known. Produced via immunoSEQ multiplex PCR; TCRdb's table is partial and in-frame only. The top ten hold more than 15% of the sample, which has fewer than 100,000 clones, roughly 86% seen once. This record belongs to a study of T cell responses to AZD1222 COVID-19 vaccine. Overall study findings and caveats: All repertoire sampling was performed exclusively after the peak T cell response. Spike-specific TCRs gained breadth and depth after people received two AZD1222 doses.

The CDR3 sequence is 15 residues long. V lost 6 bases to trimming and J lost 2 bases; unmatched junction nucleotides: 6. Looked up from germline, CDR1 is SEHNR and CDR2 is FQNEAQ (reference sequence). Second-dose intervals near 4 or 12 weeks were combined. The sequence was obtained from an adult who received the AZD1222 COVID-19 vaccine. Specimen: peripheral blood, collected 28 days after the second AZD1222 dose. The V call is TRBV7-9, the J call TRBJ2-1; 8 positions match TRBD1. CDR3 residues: CASSVVTGAYNEQFF. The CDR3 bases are TGTGCCAGCAGTGTCGTGACAGGGGCCTACAATGAGCAGTTCTTC.